The rows below give T cell receptor beta chains drawn from one sample of a study of blood T cell repertoires in COVID-19. Libraries were prepared by immunoSEQ multiplex PCR; TCRdb keeps only in-frame clonotypes and omits some of them. This table holds about 370,000 clones, around 87% found once. What was sequenced was PBMCs or T cells enriched from blood (not recorded which). The receptors shown here come from a man aged 18 to 30 who had recovered from COVID-19. Both conserved end residues are part of each CDR3. The D gene is left open where the match is weak. The size entry is marked missing in some rows and otherwise reads once, few, many or a size class.

>-|9|TRBV21-1|-|TRBJ2-3
TGCCGTAGCACAGATACGCAGTATTTT
CRSTDTQYF
>-|15|TRBV9|TRBD2|TRBJ2-5
TGTGCCAGCAGCTCGATAGCGGGGACCTCAGAGACCCAGTACTTC
CASSSIAGTSETQYF
>-|14|TRBV4-1|-|TRBJ1-5
TGCGCCAGCAGCCAAGATCGGGTCAATCAGCCCCAGCATTTT
CASSQDRVNQPQHF
>few|13|TRBV5-1|-|TRBJ2-2
TGCGCCAGCAGCCCAGCGAACACCGGGGAGCTGTTTTTT
CASSPANTGELFF
>-|15|TRBV28|TRBD1|TRBJ1-4
TGTGCCAGCAGTTTAGGGGGGACAGGAGGTGAAAAACTGTTTTTT
CASSLGGTGGEKLFF
>-|15|TRBV6-5|TRBD1|TRBJ2-1
TGTGCCAGCAGACTACAGGGGTTGAGCCAGGGGGTTCAGTTCTTC
CASRLQGLSQGVQFF
>-|17|TRBV7-3|TRBD2|TRBJ2-5
TGTGCCAGCAGCTTCGGGACTAGCGGGCTGAGGGGAGAGACCCAGTACTTC
CASSFGTSGLRGETQYF
>-|12|TRBV27|TRBD1|TRBJ1-1
TGTGCCAGCCGGACAGGGCATCTCGAAGCTTTCTTT
CASRTGHLEAFF
>few|17|TRBV15|TRBD1|TRBJ2-1
TGTGCCACCAGCATGGAACGTTGGGACAGTCCCTACAATGAGCAGTTCTTC
CATSMERWDSPYNEQFF
>-|15|TRBV2|TRBD2|TRBJ2-7
TGTGCCAGCAGTGAAGCGCGCCTAGCGGCCTACGAGCAGTACTTC
CASSEARLAAYEQYF
>-|15|TRBV9|-|TRBJ1-1
TGTGCCAGCAGCCCCGGCGGGGACGGGAACACTGAAGCTTTCTTT
CASSPGGDGNTEAFF
>-|15|TRBV27|TRBD2|TRBJ2-1
TGTGCCAGCAGGAAAATAGCGGGACTCTACAATGAGCAGTTCTTC
CASRKIAGLYNEQFF
>-|13|TRBV5-1|TRBD1|TRBJ1-1
TGCGCCAGCAGGTGGACAGGGGAAACTGAAGCTTTCTTT
CASRWTGETEAFF
>-|15|TRBV2|-|TRBJ1-1
TGTGCCAGCAGGGAAGGGTACGGGATGAACACTGAAGCTTTCTTT
CASREGYGMNTEAFF
>-|15|TRBV7-2|-|TRBJ1-5
TGTGCCAGCAGCTTCACAGGATACCTCAATCAGCCCCAGCATTTT
CASSFTGYLNQPQHF
>-|17|TRBV5-8|-|TRBJ2-5
TGTGCCAGCAGCTCCGTCGGCCCGGGACAAATACAAGAGACCCAGTACTTC
CASSSVGPGQIQETQYF
>-|12|TRBV6-5|-|TRBJ2-1
TGTGCCAGCAGTTTATCAGGAAATGAGCAGTTCTTC
CASSLSGNEQFF
>-|17|TRBV5-1|-|TRBJ2-5
TGCGCCAGCAGCGTAATTCAGGGTAATCGGCGCCAAGAGACCCAGTACTTC
CASSVIQGNRRQETQYF
>-|13|TRBV5-5|-|TRBJ1-2
TGTGCCAGCAGCCGGGGGGGCGACTATGGCTACACCTTC
CASSRGGDYGYTF
>few|15|TRBV6-2/TRBV6-3|-|TRBJ2-2
TGTGCCAGCAGTTACGGAAGGGGAAGGACCGGGGAGCTGTTTTTT
CASSYGRGRTGELFF
>-|15|TRBV6-5|TRBD1|TRBJ2-3
TGTGCCAGCAGTTCCGGGCCAGGGGGCCCAGATACGCAGTATTTT
CASSSGPGGPDTQYF
>-|14|TRBV27|-|TRBJ1-6
TGTGCCAGCAGCTCCACAGAGAATAATTCACCCCTCCACTTT
CASSSTENNSPLHF
>-|16|TRBV5-1|TRBD2|TRBJ2-1
TGCGCCAGCACTTCCGGGACTAGCGGTTCCTACAATGAGCAGTTCTTC
CASTSGTSGSYNEQFF
>-|14|TRBV5-4|TRBD1|TRBJ2-7
TGTGCCAGCAGCCAGGGACAGGGGGCAGTCGAGCAGTACTTC
CASSQGQGAVEQYF
>few|14|TRBV6-2/TRBV6-3|-|TRBJ1-2
TGTGCCAGCAGTTCTCGGCGGCCTAACTATGGCTACACCTTC
CASSSRRPNYGYTF
>-|13|TRBV18|TRBD1|TRBJ1-1
TGTGCCAGCTCACCACTCGGGACAGGAGAAGCTTTCTTT
CASSPLGTGEAFF
>-|16|TRBV28|-|TRBJ1-1
TGTGCCAGCAGTTTAGGGGGGTCAGATAGGTCGGCAAAAGCTTTCTTT
CASSLGGSDRSAKAFF
>once|14|TRBV5-6|-|TRBJ1-1
TGTGCCAGCAGGAGATCCGCGGTGAACACTGAAGCTTTCTTT
CASRRSAVNTEAFF
>-|14|TRBV19|TRBD1|TRBJ1-1
TGTGCCAGTAGCAGGACAGGGGGTAACACTGAAGCTTTCTTT
CASSRTGGNTEAFF
>once|15|TRBV9|TRBD1|TRBJ1-2
TGTGCCAGCAGCGCCCCGGGACAGGGCATCTATGGCTACACCTTC
CASSAPGQGIYGYTF
>-|13|TRBV28|-|TRBJ1-2
TGTGCCAGCAGTTTTAACAGGGACGTGGGCTACACCTTC
CASSFNRDVGYTF
>-|16|TRBV11-2|TRBD1|TRBJ1-1
TGTGCCAGCAGCTCAACCGGGACAGGGGGCTTAGGTGAAGCTTTCTTT
CASSSTGTGGLGEAFF
>-|16|TRBV10-3|-|TRBJ2-3
TGTGCCATCACCCAGAGCCCTAGCATTGAGACAGATACGCAGTATTTT
CAITQSPSIETDTQYF
>-|16|TRBV3-1/TRBV3-2|-|TRBJ1-2
TGTGCCAGCAGCCAAGGCCAGGTGGCGACTAACTATGGCTACACCTTC
CASSQGQVATNYGYTF
>once|15|TRBV2|TRBD1|TRBJ2-1
TGTGCCAGCAGTGAAGGGACAGGAGCCTACAATGAGCAGTTCTTC
CASSEGTGAYNEQFF
>-|17|TRBV27|TRBD1|TRBJ1-6
TGTGCCAGCAGTTCCGACAGGGGGCAATCCTATAATTCACCCCTCCACTTT
CASSSDRGQSYNSPLHF
>-|14|TRBV9|-|TRBJ1-2
TGTGCCAGCAGCCCACCTACCCCCCTCTATGGCTACACCTTC
CASSPPTPLYGYTF